Listed below are T cell receptor beta chains from one sample, sequenced in a study of PD-1 blockade in classical Hodgkin lymphoma. The assay was immunoSEQ multiplex PCR, and TCRdb's table has in-frame clones only and misses some. Of some 23,000 clones in the sample, around 86% were seen once. The sample consisted of CD4+ T cells from blood, taken before the fourth cycle of nivolumab. The receptor source for this set is a human donor with classical Hodgkin lymphoma. CDR3s include the opening cysteine and the closing phenylalanine or tryptophan. Fields, in order: V gene, clone size, J gene, D gene, CDR3 DNA, CDR3 protein. D genes are given only for firm matches. Size tells how often a clone was seen (once, few, many) or the class of an expanded clone, and some rows leave it out.

TRBV28	-	TRBJ2-5	-	TGTGCCAGCTATCACTACTATCCTAAAGAGGAGACCCAGTACTTC	CASYHYYPKEETQYF
TRBV6-5	few	TRBJ2-3	-	TGTGCCAGCAGTTACGACAGCCCCGCCACAGATACGCAGTATTTT	CASSYDSPATDTQYF
TRBV5-1	-	TRBJ1-6	-	TGCGCCAGCAGCATAGTAATCGGTCAAGATTCACCCCTCCACTTT	CASSIVIGQDSPLHF
TRBV6-6	once	TRBJ1-5	TRBD1	TGTGCCAGCAGTTACTCTGGACAGGGGGCACAGCCCCAGCATTTT	CASSYSGQGAQPQHF
TRBV30	-	TRBJ2-5	-	TGTGCCTGGAATCGGATGTCTGGGCTGGGGGAGACCCAGTACTTC	CAWNRMSGLGETQYF
TRBV9	-	TRBJ2-7	TRBD1	TGTGCCAGCAGCGTAGAAGGACAGGCAAACTACGAGCAGTACTTC	CASSVEGQANYEQYF
TRBV5-1	-	TRBJ2-2	-	TGCGCCAGCAGCTTGGAAACTGGCGCGAACACCGGGGAGCTGTTTTTT	CASSLETGANTGELFF
TRBV7-8	-	TRBJ2-7	-	TGTGCCAGCAGCTTCAGGGCAGGCCATTCCTACGAGCAGTACTTC	CASSFRAGHSYEQYF
TRBV4-1	-	TRBJ1-5	-	TGCGCCAGCAGCCAAGACCAGGATAGCAATCAGCCCCAGCATTTT	CASSQDQDSNQPQHF
TRBV6-5	-	TRBJ1-2	-	TGTGCCAGCAGTTACGGGCGTAGCTATGGCTACACCTTC	CASSYGRSYGYTF
TRBV7-9	once	TRBJ2-7	-	TGTGCCAGCAGCTTTGATACTCGGAACCTCAGGTTC	CASSFDTRNLRF
TRBV11-2	-	TRBJ2-7	-	TGTGCCAGCAGCCCGAATCCGCAGGGAGGTAGACAGTACTTC	CASSPNPQGGRQYF
TRBV18	few	TRBJ1-1	-	TGTGCCAGCTCACCAGGGGAGAACACTGAAGCTTTCTTT	CASSPGENTEAFF
TRBV5-1	-	TRBJ2-2	TRBD1	TGCGCCAGCAGCCCCGCCGGGACAGCGAACACCGGGGAGCTGTTTTTT	CASSPAGTANTGELFF
TRBV10-3	few	TRBJ2-5	TRBD2	TGTGCCATCCGCTCGGGACTAGGTCAAGAGACCCAGTACTTC	CAIRSGLGQETQYF
TRBV18	-	TRBJ2-5	-	TGTGCCAGCTCACCGGGGGACCAAGAGACCCAGTACTTC	CASSPGDQETQYF
TRBV7-8	-	TRBJ1-5	-	TGTGCCAGCAGCTTAGGGGCCCTACGAAATAGCAATCAGCCCCAGCATTTT	CASSLGALRNSNQPQHF
TRBV7-2	-	TRBJ2-6	TRBD2	TGTGCCAGCACCGAAAAGGCTAGCGGGGGGTATACTGGGGCCAACGTCCTGACTTTC	CASTEKASGGYTGANVLTF
TRBV28	-	TRBJ1-4	-	TGTGCCAGCAGTTTTGGGCAGGCCTATGAAAAACTGTTTTTT	CASSFGQAYEKLFF
TRBV5-1	-	TRBJ1-1	-	TGCGCCAGCAGCTCCTCCCTCGAATGGGGGCACAACCCTGAAGCTTTCTTT	CASSSSLEWGHNPEAFF
TRBV29-1	-	TRBJ1-5	-	TGCAGCGTCGCCGCAGTTGGGGGTATGCGAAGGGCGGAGGACAATCAGCCCCAGCATTTT	CSVAAVGGMRRAEDNQPQHF
TRBV27	-	TRBJ1-1	-	TGTGCCAGCAGTTTATCCGCGGGAATAGAACATGGTGAAGCTTTCTTT	CASSLSAGIEHGEAFF
TRBV5-1	-	TRBJ1-1	-	TGCGCCAGCAGCTCCGACAGTACACTTGGTGAAGCTTTCTTT	CASSSDSTLGEAFF
TRBV5-1	-	TRBJ1-5	TRBD1	TGCGCCAGCAGCTGGGACAGGGATCAGCCCCAGCATTTT	CASSWDRDQPQHF
TRBV6-6	-	TRBJ1-6	-	TGTGCCAGCAGTTACCGGGGGAATTCACCCCTCCACTTT	CASSYRGNSPLHF
TRBV5-1	-	TRBJ2-5	-	TGCGCCAGCAGCTTGGCTGCGCAAGAGACCCAGTACTTC	CASSLAAQETQYF
TRBV9	-	TRBJ2-1	TRBD2	TGTGCCAGCAGCGTTTCATTACTAGCGAATGAGCAGTTCTTC	CASSVSLLANEQFF
TRBV9	-	TRBJ2-3	TRBD2	TGTGCCAGCAGCTCTACTCTAGCGGCAGATACGCAGTATTTT	CASSSTLAADTQYF
TRBV13	-	TRBJ2-1	TRBD2	TGTGCCAACTGGCGGGGGGGCCTATCGGAAGAGCAGTTCTTC	CANWRGGLSEEQFF
TRBV28	-	TRBJ1-1	-	TGTGCCAGCAGTACAAACAACTTTTTGTCTGAAGCTTTCTTT	CASSTNNFLSEAFF
TRBV6-5	few	TRBJ2-5	-	TGTGCCAGCAGTTACGGCGCAGGGGAAAAGACCCAGTACTTC	CASSYGAGEKTQYF
TRBV28	once	TRBJ1-3	-	TGTGCCAGCAGTTCTTTCAGTGGAAACACCATATATTTT	CASSSFSGNTIYF
TRBV5-1	-	TRBJ2-7	-	TGCGCCAGCAGCCCCGGGACCTTTAGAGGCGAGCAGTACTTC	CASSPGTFRGEQYF
TRBV5-1	-	TRBJ2-7	-	TGCGCCAGCAGCCCTCGTCAGGGGAGCTCCTACGAGCAGTACTTC	CASSPRQGSSYEQYF
TRBV6-6	once	TRBJ1-1	-	TGTGCCAGCAGTCAAGGACAGCGTGGGGTCACTGAAGCTTTCTTT	CASSQGQRGVTEAFF
TRBV7-2	few	TRBJ1-2	TRBD1	TGTGCCAGCAGCTTAAGACAGGGGGATGGCTACACCTTC	CASSLRQGDGYTF
TRBV5-1	few	TRBJ1-3	-	TGCGCCAGCAGCTTGGATCCCATGGGAAACACCATATATTTT	CASSLDPMGNTIYF
TRBV7-3	-	TRBJ1-1	-	TGTGCCAGCAGCCCTCACCAGGGAGTGAACACTGAAGCTTTCTTT	CASSPHQGVNTEAFF
TRBV13	-	TRBJ2-1	-	TGTGCCAGCAGCCTAGTGACGAATGAGCAGTTCTTC	CASSLVTNEQFF
TRBV6-5	-	TRBJ2-7	-	TGTGCCAGCAGTTCCACAGGGCGACGGCAGTACTTC	CASSSTGRRQYF
TRBV6-5	-	TRBJ1-2	-	TGTGCCAGCAGGGACGGATACTATGGCTACACCTTC	CASRDGYYGYTF
TRBV18	-	TRBJ2-3	TRBD1	TGTGCCAGCTCCTTGACAGGGATTAGCACAGATACGCAGTATTTT	CASSLTGISTDTQYF
TRBV5-1	-	TRBJ1-4	TRBD1	TGCGCCAGCAGCTTGCAGGGGGCAACAGGGGAAAAACTGTTTTTT	CASSLQGATGEKLFF
TRBV5-1	-	TRBJ1-5	-	TGCGCCAGCAGCTCCGGACAGCCGGGTCAGCCCCAGCATTTT	CASSSGQPGQPQHF
TRBV28	-	TRBJ2-7	TRBD2	TGTGCCAGCAGTTTCGGGGGGACCACAACCTACGAGCAGTACTTC	CASSFGGTTTYEQYF
TRBV2	-	TRBJ2-1	-	TGTGCCAGCAGCCTCCGACAGAATGAGCAGTTCTTC	CASSLRQNEQFF